The clone carrying this TCR beta chain came up many times. A second roughly 7 to 12 cycle PCR used barcoded and J-beta primers. From the 5' RACE reads, TCRdb called clonotypes with MiXCR, one entry per CDR3 protein. Of hundreds of thousands of distinct CDR3 sequences detected, approximately 44% appear once; the ten largest clones hold around 21%. Total RNA extracted from each sample amounted to at least 5.5 micrograms. This specimen belongs to a study of blood T cells in healthy people across ages. The CDR3 runs 14 residues. The V and J ends lost 5 bases and 2 bases, in that order; junction bases with no gene match: 5. Germline V gene lookup returns CDR1 DFQATT and CDR2 SNEGSKA (reference sequence).

This chain links TRBV20-1 with TRBJ1-5; 8 nucleotides match TRBD1. This clonotype was sampled from a man aged 55 to 69 in good health. Sequencing was carried out using blood. The CDR3 nucleotides are TGCAGTGCTTATACAGGGGGTGGCAATCAGCCCCAGCATTTT. This translates into CSAYTGGGNQPQHF.